This TCR beta chain stems from a study of blood T cell repertoires in COVID-19. Study-wide context: The study drew acute and convalescent COVID-19 samples from the United States, Italy and Spain.

Profiling relied on immunoSEQ multiplex PCR, and the TCRdb table lists in-frame clones only, not all of them. The sample consists of 200,000 to 250,000 clones, 81% of them appearing once. Ages ranged from about 18 to 89 years, with residence in about 24 US areas. Categorization into cohorts depended on clinical history that participants reported. All recovered Cohort 3 donors got two negative PCRs, got clearance, or saw symptom resolution. This CDR3 comprises 15 residues. Trimming removed 1 base at V and 1 base at J, with 10 bases between. CDR1 is SGHAT and CDR2 is FQNNGV in the germline V gene. The sequence was collected from a man aged 40-55 years who had recovered from COVID-19. Material: PBMCs or T cells enriched from blood (not recorded which). The chain has TRBV11-2 and TRBJ1-1; no clear D. CDR3 in DNA: TGTGCCAGCAGCTTAGTACGTGGGCCGAACACTGAAGCTTTCTTT. This gives the protein CASSLVRGPNTEAFF.